This T cell receptor (beta chain) was identified during a study of blood T cell repertoires in COVID-19 (dated by TCRdb to 2020 to 2022). Turning to the overall study: Collaborator samples came from the United States, Italy and Spain and covered acute and convalescent phases of COVID-19. Subjects who had been exposed to COVID-19, were actively infected with it, or had recovered from it provided the deeply sampled blood TCRbeta repertoires that made up the dataset. A de-identified subject ID, COVID-19 status, age in years and sex were almost always included in the sample metadata. Where HLA class I and class II types were available, the types were taken from metadata supplied by the sample provider, not from assay-based typing. The prospective study material was composed of cDNA or gDNA derived from T cells, B-cell-depleted T cells, or PBMCs. A freely available public database, intended as a resource for researchers studying the immune response to SARS-CoV-2, is where the repertoires were released. The samples were drawn from the first 160 participants of the ongoing ImmuneRACE study and from some 1,300 subjects provided by 6 global collaborators. Beyond this particular receptor, the publication reports: How much clinical and demographic metadata was included differed by source and by participant, and the metadata was provided uncurated.

A word on this clone: This receptor's antigen is unknown. No much larger clone exists at a distance of one base, and base qualities are not known.

Collaborating institutions collected whole blood in K2EDTA tubes following their own protocols. Collaborator samples were shipped for TCRbeta analysis as frozen whole blood, isolated PBMCs, or DNA extracted from either sample type. The CDR3 numbers 14 residues from cysteine through phenylalanine. Kept here is only the CDR3 DNA, which spans 42 bases and is read in frame from base 1. The germline V gene encodes CDR1 SGHTA and CDR2 FQGNSA. The V and J ends are trimmed by 6 bases and 6 bases, leaving 17 bases between them. TCRbeta CDR3 regions were amplified from genomic DNA using the immunoSEQ Assay, a bias-controlled multiplex PCR. In the authors' own workflow: Within the assay, amplification of reference gene primers was used to estimate how many nucleated cells each sample contained. Sequence reads were collapsed and filtered to measure the absolute abundance of every unique TCRbeta CDR3 rearrangement. For each sample, productive Simpson clonality was calculated as the square root of Simpson's diversity index across productive rearrangements. TCRdb took this table from immuneACCESS and kept in-frame rearrangements with V and J called. Such tables lack part of the clones; where checked against another copy, unresolved V genes explain under half of the gap, and the rest is unexplained. Clone size and the V and J calls come from that table; the DNA yielded D and trimming. The sample table holds approximately 110,000 clones, of which 75% to 90% were seen once. The ten largest clonotypes hold around 1.1% of the sample.

Source material: peripheral blood. This receptor was obtained from a human donor in a cohort sampled during active COVID-19. The chain is encoded by TRBV7-2 joined to TRBJ1-2, with TRBD1 perhaps the D gene, on 5 matching bases. The CDR3 corresponds to CASRSGGRVHGYTF. The DNA is TGTGCCAGCAGATCCGGGGGTCGAGTGCATGGCTACACCTTC.